Presented here are 5 T cell receptor beta chains from one specimen sequenced in a study of tumor-infiltrating lymphocytes in oesophageal squamous cell carcinoma. TCRdb reprocessed the PCR reads via MiXCR and lists one record per CDR3 protein. Of approximately 18,000 distinct CDR3 sequences in the sample, 40% to 45% were seen once. Sample: esophageal tumor tissue. The receptors come from a male donor with esophageal squamous cell carcinoma.

This clonotype was seen ten or more times. This rearrangement joins TRBV5-1 to TRBJ2-1; D not resolved. Trimming cost V 0 bases and J 2 bases, with 6 bases left between them. Germline V CDR1 and CDR2: SGHRS, YFSETQ. CDR3 size: 14 residues. The CDR3 DNA reads as TGCGCCAGCAGCTTGGGAATGGCCTACAATGAGCAGTTCTTC. Its translation is CASSLGMAYNEQFF.

Many counts were recorded for this clonotype. As DNA, the CDR3 is TGTGCCAGTAGTATGGGCAGTTTCTACTACGAGCAGTACTTC. This sequence encodes CASSMGSFYYEQYF. The V gene is TRBV19, the J gene TRBJ2-7; D unresolved. Trimming took 3 bases from V and 3 from J, leaving 12 bases between them. The CDR3 consists of 14 residues. Germline loops: CDR1 LNHDA, CDR2 SQIVND (reference sequence).

Concerning this clonotype itself: In this CDR3 the conserved last residue, phenylalanine or tryptophan, is missing, so a read error is likely. Because the CDR3's place on the DNA is in doubt, the DNA is left out and the CDR3 is given as listed by TCRdb. V usage is TRBV5-1 and J usage is TRBJ2-5; TRBD1 is the table's D call, not checked against the DNA. Germline values: CDR1 SGHRS, CDR2 YFSETQ. The CDR3 spans 16 residues, counting both ends. This chain's CDR3 is CASSLTGSDYGYTFGS.

This clonotype was picked up many times. The chain uses TRBV10-3 and TRBJ1-5, with TRBD1 identical over 9 bases. V shed 3 bases and J 4 bases; nucleotides not matched to a gene: 4. Germline CDR1 and CDR2: ENHRY and SYGVKD. The CDR3 is 15 amino acids. The CDR3 sequence is CAISEQGAGNQPQHF. CDR3 sequence (DNA): TGTGCCATCAGTGAACAGGGGGCTGGAAATCAGCCCCAGCATTTT.

This clonotype was seen a single time. This rearrangement joins TRBV3-1 to TRBJ1-2; a weak D match, TRBD1 (5 bases). The CDR3 has 14 residues. Germline assignment: CDR1 LGHDT and CDR2 YNNKEL (reference sequence). V shed 0 bases and J shed 2 bases, with 7 bases lying between them. The CDR3 reads CASSQEGRNYGYTF. The CDR3 DNA reads TGTGCCAGCAGCCAAGAGGGACGGAACTATGGCTACACCTTC.